A selection of T cell receptor beta chains follows, all from one sample in a study of blood T cell repertoires in COVID-19. Using immunoSEQ multiplex PCR, the repertoire was profiled, and TCRdb retains in-frame clones only, with some absent. This table holds 210,000 or so clones, about 76% found once. The specimen sequenced was PBMCs or T cells enriched from blood (not recorded which). The receptor set was obtained from a woman between 45 and 65 years old with acute COVID-19. Each CDR3 is given with its conserved first and last residue. A D gene is named only where the DNA matches it firmly. Size is omitted from some rows. Given values are once, few, many or a class for expanded clones.

size	V	D	J	DNA	CDR3
-	TRBV5-4	TRBD2	TRBJ2-3	TGTGCCAGCAGCTCGGGACTAGCGGGGGCTCGCACAGATACGCAGTATTTT	CASSSGLAGARTDTQYF
-	TRBV3-1/TRBV3-2	TRBD2	TRBJ2-1	TGTGCCAGCAGCCCTGGGACTAGCGCCGTCTCCTACAATGAGCAGTTCTTC	CASSPGTSAVSYNEQFF
-	TRBV20-1	-	TRBJ2-2	TGCAGTGCCCGGGAGTTCGGGGAGCTGTTTTTT	CSAREFGELFF
-	TRBV28	TRBD1	TRBJ1-2	TGTGCCAGCAGGCTTGGGACAGGGAATGGCTACACCTTC	CASRLGTGNGYTF
few	TRBV19	TRBD2	TRBJ2-7	TGTGCCAGTAAGGCGAGCGGGATAGGAATCTACGAGCAGTACTTC	CASKASGIGIYEQYF
-	TRBV12-3/TRBV12-4	-	TRBJ1-6	TGTGCCACGGACAGACTAAATAATTCACCCCTCCACTTT	CATDRLNNSPLHF
-	TRBV4-3	TRBD1	TRBJ2-2	TGCGCCAGCAGCCAGGGGGACAGGGTCGGCGGGGAGCTGTTTTTT	CASSQGDRVGGELFF
-	TRBV5-4	TRBD2	TRBJ2-7	TGTGCCAGCAGCTCCAGGGAGGGCGAGCAGTACTTC	CASSSREGEQYF
-	TRBV29-1	TRBD2	TRBJ2-3	TGCAGCTTCGGGACTAGCGGAACCGATACGCAGTATTTT	CSFGTSGTDTQYF
-	TRBV27	TRBD2	TRBJ2-3	TGTGCCAGCAGTTTCCAAGCGGGGGGACTTAACACAGATACGCAGTATTTT	CASSFQAGGLNTDTQYF
-	TRBV5-1	-	TRBJ1-1	TGCGCCAGCAGCTTGCACAGTCGGAACACTGAAGCTTTCTTT	CASSLHSRNTEAFF
-	TRBV7-2	-	TRBJ1-3	TGTGCCAGCTCACAGTCCTCTGGAAACACCATATATTTT	CASSQSSGNTIYF
-	TRBV6-5	TRBD2	TRBJ2-7	TGTGCCAGCAGTTACTCGACTAGCGGGAGCTACGAGCAGTACTTC	CASSYSTSGSYEQYF
-	TRBV12-3/TRBV12-4	-	TRBJ2-7	TGTGCCAGCGGCAGGGCCTACGAGCAGTACTTC	CASGRAYEQYF
-	TRBV30	-	TRBJ1-5	TGTGCCTGGAGCCTAGGATCGAATCAGCCCCAGCATTTT	CAWSLGSNQPQHF
few	TRBV19	-	TRBJ1-1	TGTGCCAGTAAAAGGACAGTGAACACTGAAGCTTTCTTT	CASKRTVNTEAFF
-	TRBV28	TRBD1	TRBJ1-5	TGTGCCAGCAGTTTATCAGGATCACAGGGGGCAGGGGGCAATCAGCCCCAGCATTTT	CASSLSGSQGAGGNQPQHF
-	TRBV5-1	-	TRBJ2-5	TGCGCCAGCAGTTCACAACAGGGAGGGGGAGAGACCCAGTACTTC	CASSSQQGGGETQYF
once	TRBV12-3/TRBV12-4	TRBD1	TRBJ1-2	TGTGCCAGCAGGAATAGACAGGGGCAGGGCTACACCTTC	CASRNRQGQGYTF
-	TRBV3-1/TRBV3-2	-	TRBJ2-7	TGTGCCAGCAGCAGACCCGAGGGTCCGGCCTCCTACGAGCAGTACTTC	CASSRPEGPASYEQYF
-	TRBV19	-	TRBJ1-5	TGTGCCAGTAGTATAACACATTATAGCAATCAGCCCCAGCATTTT	CASSITHYSNQPQHF
-	TRBV20-1	-	TRBJ2-5	TGCAGTGCTCCCCTCGGAGAGACCCAGTACTTC	CSAPLGETQYF
few	TRBV2	-	TRBJ1-2	TGTGCCAGCAGTGAGAGACAGAGGCTCTATGGCTACACCTTC	CASSERQRLYGYTF
-	TRBV7-2	TRBD2	TRBJ2-1	TGTGCCAGCAGCTTCTCTAGCGGGATGTACAATGAGCAGTTCTTC	CASSFSSGMYNEQFF
-	TRBV7-3	TRBD1	TRBJ1-5	TGTGCCAGCAGCTTAAAGGAGAGGGGGCGCGAGAATCAGCCCCAGCATTTT	CASSLKERGRENQPQHF
-	TRBV11-3	TRBD1	TRBJ2-6	TGTGCCAGCTCAGACAGGGCCAGCTCTGGGGCCAACGTCCTGACTTTC	CASSDRASSGANVLTF
-	TRBV4-2	-	TRBJ1-1	TGTGCCAGCAGTAGGAACACTGAAGCTTTCTTT	CASSRNTEAFF
-	TRBV6-5	TRBD1	TRBJ2-7	TGTGCCAGCAGTACTGGACAGGGTGGGTACGAGCAGTACTTC	CASSTGQGGYEQYF
-	TRBV19	-	TRBJ2-5	TGTGCCAGTAGTAACCCCAGGGTAGATTTCGAGACCCAGTACTTC	CASSNPRVDFETQYF
few	TRBV27	-	TRBJ2-2	TGTGCCAGCGGAATTGCCGGGGATTCCACCGGGGAGCTGTTTTTT	CASGIAGDSTGELFF
-	TRBV28	TRBD2	TRBJ2-1	TGTGCCAGCAGAGCGGGGGGGGCCTACAATGAGCAGTTCTTC	CASRAGGAYNEQFF
-	TRBV7-2	TRBD2	TRBJ2-7	TGTGCCAGCAGCTTAGCACTAGCGGGGGGCTCCTCTTGGGAGCAGTACTTC	CASSLALAGGSSWEQYF
-	TRBV11-2	TRBD2	TRBJ2-7	TGTGCCAGCAGCTTGGGGACTAGCGCTACCTACGAGCAGTACTTC	CASSLGTSATYEQYF
-	TRBV6-5	-	TRBJ2-7	TGTGCCAGCAGCCCGGTATCCTTCTACGAGCAGTACTTC	CASSPVSFYEQYF
-	TRBV19	-	TRBJ1-2	TGTGCCAGTAGTACAAACCGACAGATGGAAAGCTATGGCTACACCTTC	CASSTNRQMESYGYTF
-	TRBV12-5	TRBD2	TRBJ2-1	TGTGCTAGTGGTCGACTAGCGGGGGGCCACAATGAGCAGTTCTTC	CASGRLAGGHNEQFF
once	TRBV7-2	-	TRBJ1-5	TGTGCCAGCAGCTTGTCCGTCGGTCAGCCCCAGCATTTT	CASSLSVGQPQHF
-	TRBV25-1	TRBD1	TRBJ1-5	TGTGCCAGCAGTGATGGGGACAGGGGGAGCAATCAGCCCCAGCATTTT	CASSDGDRGSNQPQHF
-	TRBV7-2	-	TRBJ2-5	TGTGCCAGCAGCTTAGCGCGGGAAGAGACCCAGTACTTC	CASSLAREETQYF
-	TRBV28	-	TRBJ2-2	TGTGCCAGCAGAGATAGCCGACTCACCGGGGAGCTGTTTTTT	CASRDSRLTGELFF
-	TRBV24-1	-	TRBJ2-3	TGTGCCACCAGTGACCCCCGACAGCCCACAGATACGCAGTATTTT	CATSDPRQPTDTQYF
-	TRBV18	-	TRBJ2-2	TGTGCCAGCTCACCAATGGAGGGTTCCACCGGGGAGCTGTTTTTT	CASSPMEGSTGELFF
-	TRBV9	-	TRBJ2-5	TGTGCCAGCAGCGCAAGCCCTCCGGGGGAAGGGGAGACCCAGTACTTC	CASSASPPGEGETQYF
once	TRBV18	-	TRBJ1-3	TGTGCCAGCTCACCACTCGACAGGTTTGGAAACACCATATATTTT	CASSPLDRFGNTIYF
-	TRBV28	-	TRBJ1-2	TGTGCCAGCAGTTTATTCCAGGGAGGGGGCTACACCTTC	CASSLFQGGGYTF
-	TRBV27	TRBD1	TRBJ1-4	TGTGCCAGCAGTTTTTTGCGGACAGGGGGCGCGGGAACTAATGAAAAACTGTTTTTT	CASSFLRTGGAGTNEKLFF
-	TRBV7-2	TRBD1	TRBJ1-2	TGTGCCAGCAGCTCCCAATCGACAGGGGTAGGCTATGGCTACACCTTC	CASSSQSTGVGYGYTF
-	TRBV12-5	TRBD1	TRBJ1-2	TGTGCTAGTGGTTTGGACTACCGGGACAGTAACTTTAACTATGGCTACACCTTC	CASGLDYRDSNFNYGYTF
-	TRBV12-1	-	TRBJ2-6	TGTGCCAGCAGCTTTCATTACGTAGCGAGGAGGCCTGCAAAAGTCTCTGGGGCCAACGTCCTGACTTTC	CASSFHYVARRPAKVSGANVLTF
-	TRBV5-4	TRBD2	TRBJ2-3	TGTGCCAGCAGCCCCGGACTAGCGGCCGGAGATACGCAGTATTTT	CASSPGLAAGDTQYF
few	TRBV28	-	TRBJ1-6	TGTGCCAGCATCCCTCCCTATAATTCACCCCTCCACTTT	CASIPPYNSPLHF
-	TRBV20-1	TRBD2	TRBJ2-3	TGCAGTGCTATCGGGGGACTAGCGGGAGGTTTT	CSAIGGLAGGF
once	TRBV7-2	-	TRBJ1-5	TGTGCCAGCAGCCCAGCCCGGATGCAGGGTCGAGATCAGCCCCAGCATTTT	CASSPARMQGRDQPQHF
-	TRBV5-4	TRBD1	TRBJ2-7	TGTGCCAGCAGCCCTCGGGGGACAGGACCATCCTACGAGCAGTACTTC	CASSPRGTGPSYEQYF
-	TRBV7-2	-	TRBJ2-3	TGTGCCAGCAGCTTCATCGGGTACACAGATACGCAGTATTTT	CASSFIGYTDTQYF
-	TRBV19	-	TRBJ1-5	TGTGCCAGTAGTCGAAACAATCCAGCAGGGAATAGCAATCAGCCCCAGCATTTT	CASSRNNPAGNSNQPQHF
-	TRBV2	TRBD1	TRBJ2-7	TGTGCCAGCAGTATGACAGGGTCCTACGAGCAGTACTTC	CASSMTGSYEQYF
-	TRBV3-1/TRBV3-2	TRBD2	TRBJ2-3	TGTGCCAGCAGCCAAGCGGGACTAGCGGGATGGGGCACAGATACGCAGTATTTT	CASSQAGLAGWGTDTQYF